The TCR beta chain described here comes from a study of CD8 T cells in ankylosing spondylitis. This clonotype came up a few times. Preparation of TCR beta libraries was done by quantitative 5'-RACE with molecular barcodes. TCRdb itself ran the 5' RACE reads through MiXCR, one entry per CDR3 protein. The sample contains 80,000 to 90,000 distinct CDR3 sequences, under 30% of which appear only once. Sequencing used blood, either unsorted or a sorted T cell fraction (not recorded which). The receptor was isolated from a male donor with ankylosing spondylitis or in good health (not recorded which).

The CDR3 is CASSLGAGVPTNEKLFF. CDR3 sequence (DNA): TGTGCCAGCAGCTTAGGGGCAGGGGTACCAACTAATGAAAAACTGTTTTTT. V is TRBV7-9 and J is TRBJ1-4; D might be TRBD1 (6 bases). The germline gives CDR1 SEHNR, CDR2 FQNEAQ (reference sequence). The CDR3 is made up of 17 amino acids. Trimming shortened V by 1 base and J by 0 bases, and 12 bases separated the two germline ends.